The entry below describes one TCR beta chain. This table comes from immunoSEQ multiplex PCR, and its TCRdb copy is limited to in-frame clones, with some not included. The table records about 65,000 clones, over 80% of them present only once. CDR1 and CDR2 (germline): SGHRS, YFSETQ. This CDR3 contains 16 residues. V gave up 2 bases and J gave up 1 base; unmatched junction bases: 5. These data are taken from a study of T cell changes during pregnancy in multiple sclerosis. The source of this sequence is a female donor in good health, enrolled as a control in a pregnancy study. The J gene is TRBJ1-4, the V gene TRBV5-1; 7 nucleotides line up with TRBD1. The material sequenced was CD8+ T cells from peripheral blood mononuclear cells, taken in the third trimester of pregnancy. Here the CDR3 reads CASSFTGDGTNEKLFF. In nucleotides, the CDR3 is TGCGCCAGCAGCTTTACAGGGGATGGAACTAATGAAAAACTGTTTTTT.